This T cell receptor beta chain was captured by sequencing in a study of regulatory T cells in long-lasting Graves disease. Overall study context: Graves' patients, newly diagnosed, had taken antithyroid drugs under 3 months.

Researchers made TCR beta libraries by using iRepertoire HTBI primers and running Arm-PCR on CDR3 regions. Each CDR3 protein is one row after TCRdb ran MiXCR on the multiplex PCR reads. This sample has about 210,000 distinct CDR3 sequences, with approximately 18% found just once. Comments on this clonotype: Antigen: not known.

Indicated time point: newly diagnosed GD, antithyroid drugs for less than 3 months. Following extraction of RNA from PBMCs, that RNA was used to make the TCR library. Broader study findings: The work looked only at peripheral blood and did not look at thyroid tissue.

The same data also went into a second study, on T cells in Graves' hyperthyroidism and ophthalmopathy. That investigation notes: Thyroid ultrasound and orbital computed tomography, with clinical symptoms and serum thyroxine and TRAb, informed diagnoses. Onset of ophthalmopathy came a median around 6.5 months after the model predicted it.

This material consisted of peripheral blood mononuclear cells (PBMCs), taken at new diagnosis, from a patient treated with antithyroid drugs. This clonotype was sampled from a woman under 40 with Graves disease.

The CDR3 sequence: CATKQVAAGNTIYF. CDR3 bases: TGTGCCACTAAACAGGTCGCAGCTGGAAACACCATATATTTT. This chain connects TRBV19 to TRBJ1-3; perhaps TRBD1 as D (5 bases). Germline loops: CDR1 LNHDA, CDR2 SQIVND (reference sequence). The CDR3 contains 14 residues. V was cut by 10 bases and J by 2 bases, with 15 bases left in between.